This T cell receptor (beta chain) was recovered during a study of cytomegalovirus exposure and HLA in healthy donors. Primers: 60 Vbeta forward and 13 Jbeta reverse. Method: immunoSEQ multiplex PCR; TCRdb's copy keeps in-frame clones and lacks some. The data hold 100,000 or so clones, with around 80% observed a single time. Deletions cut 2 bases from V and 7 bases from J, with 17 bases between. The CDR3 runs to 15 residues. Germline CDR1 reads SGHTA; CDR2 reads FQGNSA. Sequencing input: PBMCs. The gene calls are TRBV7-2 and TRBJ1-2, with D tentatively TRBD1 (5 bases). The receptor was isolated from a male donor in good health and CMV-seropositive. The CDR3 spells CASSLLRGAGSGYTF. The CDR3, as DNA: TGTGCCAGCAGCTTACTGAGGGGCGCGGGGAGTGGCTACACCTTC.